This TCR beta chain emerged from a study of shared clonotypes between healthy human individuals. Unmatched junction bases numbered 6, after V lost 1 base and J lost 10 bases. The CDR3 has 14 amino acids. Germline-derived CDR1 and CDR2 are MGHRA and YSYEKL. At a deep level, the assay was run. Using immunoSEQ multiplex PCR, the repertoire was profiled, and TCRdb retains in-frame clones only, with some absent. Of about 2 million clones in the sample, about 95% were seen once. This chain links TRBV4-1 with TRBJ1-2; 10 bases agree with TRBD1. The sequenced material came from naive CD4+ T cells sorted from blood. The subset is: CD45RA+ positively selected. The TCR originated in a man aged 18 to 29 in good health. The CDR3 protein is CASSQAPGTGDYTF. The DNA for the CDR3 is TGCGCCAGCAGCCAAGCCCCCGGGACAGGGGACTACACCTTC.